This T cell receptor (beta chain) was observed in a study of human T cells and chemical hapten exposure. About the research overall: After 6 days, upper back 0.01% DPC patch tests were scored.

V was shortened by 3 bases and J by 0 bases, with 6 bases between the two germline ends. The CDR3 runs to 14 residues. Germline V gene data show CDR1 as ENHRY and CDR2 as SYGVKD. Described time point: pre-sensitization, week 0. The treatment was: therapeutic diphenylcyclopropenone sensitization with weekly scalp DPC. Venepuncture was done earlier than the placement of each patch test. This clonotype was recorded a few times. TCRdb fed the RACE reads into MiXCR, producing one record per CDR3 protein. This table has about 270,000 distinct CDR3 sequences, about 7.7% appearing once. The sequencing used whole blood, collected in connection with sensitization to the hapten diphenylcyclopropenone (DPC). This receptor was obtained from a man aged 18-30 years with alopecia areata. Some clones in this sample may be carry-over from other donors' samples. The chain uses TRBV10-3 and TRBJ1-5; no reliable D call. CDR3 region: CAISDSHSNQPQHF. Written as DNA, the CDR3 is TGTGCCATCAGTGACAGCCATAGCAATCAGCCCCAGCATTTT.